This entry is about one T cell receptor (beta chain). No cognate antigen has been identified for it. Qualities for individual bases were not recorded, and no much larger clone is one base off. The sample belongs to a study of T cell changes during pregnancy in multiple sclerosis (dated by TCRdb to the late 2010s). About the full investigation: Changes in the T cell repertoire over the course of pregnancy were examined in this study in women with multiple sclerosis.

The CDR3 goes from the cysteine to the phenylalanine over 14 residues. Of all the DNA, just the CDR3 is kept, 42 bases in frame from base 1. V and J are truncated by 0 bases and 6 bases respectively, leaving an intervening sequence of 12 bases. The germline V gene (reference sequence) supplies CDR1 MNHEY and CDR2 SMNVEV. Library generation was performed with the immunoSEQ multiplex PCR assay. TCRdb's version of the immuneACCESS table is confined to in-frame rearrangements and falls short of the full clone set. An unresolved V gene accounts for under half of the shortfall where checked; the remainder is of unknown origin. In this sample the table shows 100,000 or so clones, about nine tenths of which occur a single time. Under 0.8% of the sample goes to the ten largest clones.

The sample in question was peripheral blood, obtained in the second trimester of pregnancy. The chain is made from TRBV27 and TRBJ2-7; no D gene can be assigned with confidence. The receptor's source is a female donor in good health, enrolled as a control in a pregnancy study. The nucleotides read TGTGCCAGCAGTTTATCGACGGCTAGAGGCGAGCAGTACTTC. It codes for CASSLSTARGEQYF.